These 13 T cell receptor beta chains share one sample of origin, sequenced in a study of cytomegalovirus exposure and HLA in healthy donors. A multiplex PCR was run with 60 Vbeta primers and 13 Jbeta primers. Some clones are missing from TCRdb's copy, which holds only in-frame ones; the method was immunoSEQ multiplex PCR. This table holds 41,000 or so clones. The sequenced material came from PBMCs. All receptors come from a man aged 30 to 45 in good health and CMV-seronegative.

The chain links TRBV29-1 to TRBJ2-1, with D maybe TRBD1 (6 bases). V lost 7 bases and J lost 0, with 10 bases in between. In germline, CDR1 is SQVTM, CDR2 ANQGSEA. The CDR3 spans 13 residues. CDR3 region: CSGRGVSYNEQFF. For the CDR3, the DNA is TGCAGCGGCAGGGGAGTCTCCTACAATGAGCAGTTCTTC.

The V and J genes are TRBV9 and TRBJ2-2, with D unclear. The CDR3 covers 14 residues. V shed 0 bases and J shed 3 bases, with 6 bases lying between them. Looked up from germline, CDR1 is SGDLS and CDR2 is YYNGEE. CDR3 bases: TGTGCCAGCAGCGTAGGTAAATACACCGGGGAGCTGTTTTTT. Translated: CASSVGKYTGELFF.

The chain recombines TRBV6-6 with TRBJ2-3; 9 bases are shared with TRBD2. The CDR3 sequence is 16 residues long. The J segment lost 0 bases and the V segment lost 0 bases, leaving 1 base of the junction unmatched. CDR1 and CDR2 from the germline V gene are MNHNY and SVGAGI (reference sequence). CDR3 nucleotide sequence: TGTGCCAGCAGTTACTCAGGACTAGCGAGCACAGATACGCAGTATTTT. It specifies CASSYSGLASTDTQYF.

The chain employs TRBV7-3 and TRBJ1-2; 10 positions agree with TRBD1. V dropped 6 bases and J dropped 8; count of bases not matched to a gene: 12. Germline V lookup: CDR1 SGHTA, CDR2 FQGTGA. The CDR3 runs to 15 residues. This CDR3 reads CASSPRQGAWVGYTF. The CDR3 bases are TGTGCCAGCAGTCCAAGACAGGGGGCATGGGTAGGCTACACCTTC. The complete variable domain, with remaining parts taken from reference TRBV7-3 and TRBJ1-2, reads GAGVSQTPSNKVTEKGKYVELRCDPISGHTALYWYRQSLGQGPEFLIYFQGTGAADDSGLPNDRFFAVRPEGSVSTLKIQRTERGDSAVYLCASSPRQGAWVGYTFGSGTRLTVV.

V gene TRBV6-1 combines with J gene TRBJ2-7, with D unresolved. The germline CDR1 and CDR2 sequences are MNHNS and SASEGT. V was clipped by 3 bases and J by 3 bases, with 9 bases between them. The CDR3 contains 13 residues. CDR3 sequence reads: CASSEAGIYEQYF. The DNA for the CDR3 is TGTGCCAGCAGTGAGGCAGGAATCTACGAGCAGTACTTC.

V usage is TRBV5-1 and J usage is TRBJ1-1; D remains unclear. Trimming cost V 5 bases and J 3 bases, with 8 bases left between them. The germline V gene encodes CDR1 SGHRS and CDR2 YFSETQ. This CDR3 region has 12 residues. The CDR3 DNA follows: TGCGCCAGCAGTCCGGGTGACACTGAAGCTTTCTTT. It encodes CASSPGDTEAFF.

Comments on this clone: The junction departs from the called germline gene at one end, perhaps through a read error. The chain has TRBV5-1 and TRBJ2-3; 7 positions match TRBD2. This CDR3 comprises 16 residues. Germline V gives CDR1 SGHRS, CDR2 YFSETQ. The CDR3 coding sequence is TGCGCCAGCAGCTTGGAAGGGAGGGGAGGTTTAGATAAGCAGTATTTT. Residues: CASSLEGRGGLDKQYF. Full variable domain (missing parts from reference TRBV5-1 and TRBJ2-3): KAGVTQTPRYLIKTRGQQVTLSCSPISGHRSVSWYQQTPGQGLQFLFEYFSETQRNKGNFPGRFSGRQFSNSRSEMNVSTLELGDSALYLCASSLEGRGGLDKQYFGPGTRLTVL.

This chain links TRBV5-4 with TRBJ2-1; 11 nucleotides line up with TRBD2. CDR3 length: 15 residues. The junction had 7 bases not matched to a gene; V was cut back by 4 bases and J by 7 bases. Germline CDR1 SGHNT, CDR2 YYREEE (reference sequence). The CDR3 loop is CASSLGVAGGNEQFF. CDR3 DNA sequence: TGTGCCAGCAGCCTCGGGGTAGCGGGGGGGAATGAGCAGTTCTTC.

V is TRBV5-1 and J is TRBJ1-2; perhaps TRBD1 as D (5 bases). Germline loops: CDR1 SGHRS, CDR2 YFSETQ. The V end lost 0 bases, the J end lost 2 bases, and 8 bases lay between the germline ends. There are 14 residues in the CDR3. In nucleotides, the CDR3 is TGCGCCAGCAGCTTGGGACAGCCCAACTATGGCTACACCTTC. Translation gives CASSLGQPNYGYTF.

The gene calls are TRBV11-3 and TRBJ2-3, with 7 bases lining up with TRBD1. The trim removed 5 bases at V and 2 bases at J, leaving 7 bases unmatched. The germline V gene has CDR1 SGHNT and CDR2 YENEEA. The CDR3 is made up of 15 amino acids. The CDR3 sequence: CASSVGQPDTDTQYF. Written as DNA, the CDR3 is TGTGCCAGCAGCGTGGGACAGCCGGACACAGATACGCAGTATTTT.

On this clone itself: The germline gene is not matched at one end of the junction; a read error may be the cause. V gene TRBV7-7 combines with J gene TRBJ2-7, with 10 bases lining up with TRBD1. The CDR3 runs 12 residues. In germline, CDR1 is SSHAT, CDR2 FNYEAQ (reference sequence). The CDR3 is CASSPGQGEQYF. The CDR3 DNA follows: TGTGCTAGCAGCCCGGGACAGGGGGAGCAGTACTTC.

V and J are TRBV6-5 and TRBJ2-3, with 14 bases fitting TRBD2. Per the germline V gene, CDR1 is MNHEY and CDR2 is SVGAGI. This CDR3 has 15 residues. After removal of 7 bases from V and 4 bases from J, the junction contained 4 bases not matched to a gene. The CDR3 DNA follows: TGTGCCAGCAAGGGACTAGCGGGGGATTCAGATACGCAGTATTTT. Protein sequence: CASKGLAGDSDTQYF.

The chain carries TRBV18 and TRBJ1-1, with 10 bases that match TRBD1. CDR3 length: 15 amino acids. Germline assignment: CDR1 KGHSH and CDR2 LQKENI. The ends lost 3 bases at V and 3 bases at J; junction bases unmatched: 4. As DNA, the CDR3 is TGTGCCAGCTCACCCTCCGGGACAGGGGACACTGAAGCTTTCTTT. Its translation: CASSPSGTGDTEAFF.